This is a list of T cell receptor beta chains from one sample in a study of cytomegalovirus exposure and HLA in healthy donors. TCRdb's table, derived via immunoSEQ multiplex PCR, lists solely in-frame clones and lacks some. The sample lists more than 140,000 clones; over 60% were seen once. Sequencing input: PBMCs. These receptors originate from a woman in her 30s in good health and CMV-seropositive. Each CDR3 is given with its conserved first and last residue. A D gene is named only where the DNA matches it firmly. Expanded clones are given a class, and other clones once, few, many or no size at all.

cdr3_nt cdr3_aa clone_size j_call v_call d_call
TGTGCCAGCAGTGATGAGACGGGGGGCTCCTACGAGCAGTACTTC CASSDETGGSYEQYF . TRBJ2-7 TRBV6-1 TRBD2
TGCGCCAGCAGCCAAGATAATACGGAGAACTATGGCTACACCTTC CASSQDNTENYGYTF . TRBJ1-2 TRBV4-1 .
TGCAGCGCCCTCAGGGCTCAAAGTGGCTACACCTTC CSALRAQSGYTF . TRBJ1-2 TRBV29-1 .
TGTGCCAGCAGTGAAGCCCAAATCGGGAATCAGCCCCAGCATTTT CASSEAQIGNQPQHF . TRBJ1-5 TRBV6-1 .
TGTGCCAGTAGTTCATCACGACGGGATGAAGAAAAACTGTTTTTT CASSSSRRDEEKLFF . TRBJ1-4 TRBV19 .
TGCGCCAGCAGCCAAGAGTGGGACAGGGGGTTGAACACTGAAGCTTTCTTT CASSQEWDRGLNTEAFF . TRBJ1-1 TRBV4-1 TRBD1
TGTGCCAGCAGCCGACTAGCGGGAGTTTTCGAGCAGTACTTC CASSRLAGVFEQYF . TRBJ2-7 TRBV7-2 TRBD2
TGCGCCAGCAGCCTGGGACAGGCGGCACTACAGCATTTT CASSLGQAALQHF . TRBJ1-5 TRBV4-1 TRBD1
TGTGCCAGCAGCCCACACTTGCGGGGGGACACCGGGGAGCTGTTTTTT CASSPHLRGDTGELFF few TRBJ2-2 TRBV5-4 TRBD2
TGTGCCAGCAGCACCTGGGGGGGTGGGGCAGAGACCCAGTACTTC CASSTWGGGAETQYF . TRBJ2-5 TRBV7-2 TRBD2
TGCGCCAGCAGCTTGGAGGCAGGGTACGAAAAACTGTTTTTT CASSLEAGYEKLFF . TRBJ1-4 TRBV5-1 .
TGCGCCAGCAGCAAGCAGGCCTTCGTGGACTATGGCTACACCTTC CASSKQAFVDYGYTF . TRBJ1-2 TRBV4-1 .
TGTGCCAGCAGCTTAAGGTCAGGACTCTATGGCTACACCTTC CASSLRSGLYGYTF few TRBJ1-2 TRBV7-8 .
TGTGCCAGCAGCGTTGGTTCCGGCGAGCAGTACTTC CASSVGSGEQYF . TRBJ2-7 TRBV5-6 .
TGTGCCAGCAGTAGGACGGACTATAACACTGAAGCTTTCTTT CASSRTDYNTEAFF . TRBJ1-1 TRBV25-1 .
TGCGCCAGCACCAGGGACAGGGAGTTAGATGAGCAGTTCTTC CASTRDRELDEQFF . TRBJ2-1 TRBV10-1 TRBD1
TGTGCCAGCAGTGAATGGAACAGGGGACTTGGGGAGCAGTACTTC CASSEWNRGLGEQYF . TRBJ2-7 TRBV6-1 .
TGCAGCGTTGAAACACAGGTCCCATACGAGCAGTACTTC CSVETQVPYEQYF few TRBJ2-7 TRBV29-1 .
TGTGCCAGCAGCCCCCGAGGACTAGCAACGGGTGAGCAGTTCTTC CASSPRGLATGEQFF few TRBJ2-1 TRBV9 TRBD2
TGTGCCAGCAGCTTACAGGCGGAGGTCACTGAAGCTTTCTTT CASSLQAEVTEAFF . TRBJ1-1 TRBV7-9 .
TGCGCCAGCACTGCGGGACAGGGGAATGGAAACACCATATATTTT CASTAGQGNGNTIYF . TRBJ1-3 TRBV5-1 TRBD1
TGTGCCAGCAGCTTGGCCGGTGGGGCAGGGCGGGAGCAGTACTTC CASSLAGGAGREQYF . TRBJ2-7 TRBV5-4 .
TGTGCCAGCAGCCGAGGCCCGGACAGCTCCTACGAGCAGTACTTC CASSRGPDSSYEQYF . TRBJ2-7 TRBV9 .
TGTGCCATCGCGGCGACAGGGGCTAATGAAAAACTGTTTTTT CAIAATGANEKLFF . TRBJ1-4 TRBV10-3 TRBD1
TGTGCCAGCAGTGTCTCAGGGGTGGGTGGCTACACCTTC CASSVSGVGGYTF . TRBJ1-2 TRBV2 .
TGTGCCAGCAGCTCGCGTAGCGGACAGGGGGTGTCTAATTCACCCCTCCACTTT CASSSRSGQGVSNSPLHF . TRBJ1-6 TRBV5-4 TRBD1
TGTGCCAGCAGCCAAGATCCCCAGGGGCTAAGTCTACGTGGCTACACCTTC CASSQDPQGLSLRGYTF . TRBJ1-2 TRBV4-2 .
TGCAGCGTGAAAAGACTAGGGATTAGCACAGATACGCAGTATTTT CSVKRLGISTDTQYF . TRBJ2-3 TRBV29-1 .
TGTGCCAGCAGTTCTCAGGGGATGGGCTACACCTTC CASSSQGMGYTF . TRBJ1-2 TRBV2 .
TGTGCCAGCAGCATGATAGTAAATGAAAAACTGTTTTTT CASSMIVNEKLFF . TRBJ1-4 TRBV21-1 .
TGTGCCACCGCTGCGGGCCGGAACACTGAAGCTTTCTTT CATAAGRNTEAFF few TRBJ1-1 TRBV19 .
TGTGCCAGCAGCTTGGGGAGGGAAGCTTTCTTT CASSLGREAFF . TRBJ1-1 TRBV5-5 .
TGTGCCAGCAGTTCTCCCCAACCATCAAAAGGGCAGGACAAGGAGTGGTTCACCGGGGAGCTGTTTTTT CASSSPQPSKGQDKEWFTGELFF . TRBJ2-2 TRBV2 .
TGTGCCAGCAGCGTAGGTAGACAGGATCGGGAAGCTTTCTTT CASSVGRQDREAFF few TRBJ1-1 TRBV9 .
TGTGCCAGCTCACCACTTTTGCGGGACGCAGGGAGTGAGCAGTTCTTC CASSPLLRDAGSEQFF . TRBJ2-1 TRBV18 .
TGTGCCAGCGACCGGACTGGGAACGTTGATACGCAGTATTTT CASDRTGNVDTQYF few TRBJ2-3 TRBV5-6 .
TGCGCCAGCAGCTTGGCAATGGCTAGCGGCCCCTCTGGGGCCAACGTCCTGACTTTC CASSLAMASGPSGANVLTF once TRBJ2-6 TRBV5-1 TRBD2
TGTGCCAGCTCACCACCGGTGGCTAGACGAGATACGCAGTATTTT CASSPPVARRDTQYF . TRBJ2-3 TRBV18 .
TGTGCCAGCAGCTTTATGGCTAGCGGGAGGGCCCAAGAGACCCAGTACTTC CASSFMASGRAQETQYF . TRBJ2-5 TRBV5-8 TRBD2
TGTGCCTGGAGTGTCCAGATAAACACCGGGGAGCTGTTTTTT CAWSVQINTGELFF . TRBJ2-2 TRBV30 .
TGTGCCTGCGGGGGGGCGGGAACTAGCACAGATACGCAGTATTTT CACGGAGTSTDTQYF . TRBJ2-3 TRBV30 TRBD2
TGTGCCAGCAGCTCCGGGACAGGGGCCAACGAGCAGTACTTC CASSSGTGANEQYF . TRBJ2-7 TRBV7-6 TRBD1
TGTGCCAGCAGACAGACAGGGACTTTTGAGACCCAGTACTTC CASRQTGTFETQYF . TRBJ2-5 TRBV5-4 .
TGTGCCAGCAGCTTTGGTAGCGGGGGGCAGAACGAGCAGTACTTC CASSFGSGGQNEQYF few TRBJ2-7 TRBV7-8 TRBD2
TGTGCCAGCAGCTTGGGACAAACTCAGAATGGCTACACCTTC CASSLGQTQNGYTF . TRBJ1-2 TRBV5-6 .
TGTGCCAGCAGTTTGATGAGTGAGGGTCACTATGGCTACACCTTC CASSLMSEGHYGYTF few TRBJ1-2 TRBV28 .
TGTGCCAGTAGTATCGGATGGGGGCGAGGGGCGAACACTGAAGCTTTCTTT CASSIGWGRGANTEAFF few TRBJ1-1 TRBV19 .
TGTGCCAGCAGCGACAGAAAACAAGAGACCCAGTACTTC CASSDRKQETQYF few TRBJ2-5 TRBV7-3 .
TGTGCCAGCAGTGCCGGACAGGGGGGTGACACCAGGTTCTTC CASSAGQGGDTRFF . TRBJ2-1 TRBV6-5 TRBD1
TGTGCCAGCAGCCCCGCCTACAGGGATGGGACTGAAGCTTTCTTT CASSPAYRDGTEAFF once TRBJ1-1 TRBV13 .
TGCGCCAGCAGCCAATCCCCCTCTATGGGCGCCTATAATTCACCCCTCCACTTT CASSQSPSMGAYNSPLHF few TRBJ1-6 TRBV4-1 .
TGTGCCAGCAGCAGGAGAAAAGGACTTTACAATGAGCAGTTCTTC CASSRRKGLYNEQFF . TRBJ2-1 TRBV2 .
TGTGCCAGCAGTGAAGGCCCCGGGGTCGAGCAGTACTTC CASSEGPGVEQYF . TRBJ2-7 TRBV6-1 .
TGTGCCAGCAGTTTTTCTCAGGAAAAACTGTTTTTT CASSFSQEKLFF . TRBJ1-4 TRBV28 .